The entry that follows covers one TCR beta chain sequence. The clone's antigen remains unknown. No much larger clone is present one base from it, and per-base qualities are unavailable. The trial excluded patients who had a history of autoimmune disease or were on systemic immunosuppression. Peripheral blood for TCR sequencing was collected from all dose cohorts at baseline, on cycle 4 day 1, and on cycle 7 day 1. The samples were taken from a phase I, first-in-human, multicenter, open-label dose-escalation trial of ivuxolimab. Adults with locally advanced or metastatic melanoma, renal cell carcinoma, hepatocellular carcinoma or head and neck squamous cell carcinoma were enrolled in the trial. Before TCR sequencing, CD4+ and CD8+ T cells were separately sorted from peripheral blood. The data were taken from a study of OX40 agonist ivuxolimab in advanced cancers. At the level of the whole study: Ivuxolimab was an agonistic, fully human IgG2 monoclonal antibody directed against OX40 (CD134), a costimulatory receptor. Three dose-escalation patients achieved partial responses, one with hepatocellular carcinoma and two with cutaneous melanoma. Among the roughly 50 dose-escalation patients, roughly 20 had hepatocellular carcinoma, roughly 15 melanoma, 9 renal cell carcinoma and 9 head and neck cancer. Intravenous ivuxolimab was administered to patients every 2 weeks at six dose levels: 0.01, 0.1, 0.3, 1.5, 3 and 10 mg/kg. Peripheral TCRbeta sequencing aimed to test whether ivuxolimab altered TCR sequence diversity and caused clonal T-cell expansion. The monotherapy dose-escalation portion (N of about 47 patients) of the phase I ivuxolimab trial is reported in the paper. Prior anti-PD-1, anti-PD-L1 or anti-CTLA-4 therapy was permitted, and about two fifths of dose-escalation patients had received checkpoint inhibitors. A male proportion of approximately 83% and a mean age of around 60 years, ranging from 23 to 79, were recorded for the dose-escalation cohort. What the work shows at the level of the full study, not this receptor alone: In the 0.1-3.0 mg/kg groups, partial responders had among the lowest normalized peripheral clonal expansion, particularly in CD8+ T cells. At doses of 0.1 to 3.0 mg/kg, clonal expansion of both CD4+ and CD8+ blood T cells was observed from baseline to week 6. Low levels of normalized T-cell clonal expansion were also shown by some nonresponding patients. The antigen specificity of the clonally expanded peripheral T cells was not determined. After ivuxolimab, expanded clones were on average more numerous among CD8+ T cells than among CD4+ T cells.

To sequence the TCRbeta CDR3 region, genomic DNA was isolated from the sorted cells. The immunoSEQ Assay was used to sequence the TCRbeta CDR3 regions. What TCRdb holds here is the immuneACCESS table cut down to in-frame rearrangements. Part of the clones is not present; checked against another copy, under half of the missing clones reflect an unresolved V gene, and the others are unexplained. The sample includes tens of thousands of clones, with more than 75% observed a single time. The ten most abundant clones make up nearly 15% of the sample. From the germline V gene, CDR1 is SGHVS and CDR2 is FQNEAQ. Trimming takes 1 base from V and 6 bases from J, and the germline ends sit 13 bases apart. Its CDR3 holds 15 amino acids, cysteine through phenylalanine. CDR3 DNA only is kept here, 45 bases in frame from base 1.

This clonotype was obtained from an adult with an advanced solid tumor such as melanoma, head and neck, liver or kidney cancer. The sequenced sample was CD4+ or CD8+ T cells sorted from blood, obtained in a trial of the OX40 agonist ivuxolimab. Rearrangement joined TRBV7-8 to TRBJ2-1; matching of 7 bases hints at TRBD2 as the D gene. The DNA reads as follows: TGTGCCAGCAGCTTAGAAGTGGGAGGGGGCAATGAGCAGTTCTTC. This sequence encodes CASSLEVGGGNEQFF. With the portions outside the CDR3 filled from the reference TRBV7-8 and TRBJ2-1 genes, the complete variable region becomes GAGVSQSPRYKVAKRGQDVALRCDPISGHVSLFWYQQALGQGPEFLTYFQNEAQLDKSGLPSDRFFAERPEGSVSTLKIQRTQQEDSAVYLCASSLEVGGGNEQFFGPGTRLTVL.